This TCR beta chain came from a study of cytotoxic CD8 clonotypes in ibrutinib-treated CLL. Here immunoSEQ multiplex PCR was the method, and the copy in TCRdb shows in-frame clones only, minus some. The sample lists nearly 85,000 clones, roughly 77% occurring once. CDR1 SGHVS and CDR2 FNYEAQ come from the germline V gene. V gave up 5 bases and J gave up 2 bases, with 10 bases separating them. The CDR3 has 14 residues. The V and J genes are TRBV7-6 and TRBJ1-5; perhaps TRBD1 as D (6 bases). The TCR was taken from a human donor with chronic lymphocytic leukemia. Specimen: PBMCs, collected after 12 months of ibrutinib treatment. The DNA of the CDR3 is TGTGCCAGCAGCCCCCGGACAGGCAATCAGCCCCAGCATTTT. It yields the protein CASSPRTGNQPQHF.